Listed here are 32 T cell receptor beta chains from one sample, sequenced in a study of CXCR3-negative and CXCR3-positive naive CD8 T cells. Study-level points and caveats: For CXCR3-positive naive cells, TRB CDR3s were more hydrophobic than those of CXCR3-negative naive cells.

The libraries of TRB cDNA were constructed through 5' RACE using UMI labels. Using the 5' RACE reads, TCRdb records one entry per CDR3 protein without DNA. This sample's table has roughly 120,000 distinct CDR3 sequences. These receptors have no identified antigens. Sequenced input: naive CXCR3+ CD8+ T cells from blood. Subset denoted: CD45RO-CCR7+CD27+CD95- naive CD8+ T cells expressing CXCR3 (TNR3+). Receptors originate from a human donor in good health. Some clones in this sample may be carry-over from other donors' samples.

The chain is built from TRBV6-5 and TRBJ1-2; TCRdb outputs TRBD1, but without DNA this stays unchecked. Germline CDR1 reads MNHEY; CDR2 reads SVGAGI. The CDR3 runs 13 residues. Here the CDR3 reads CASSYDRGYGYTF.

The genes are TRBV29-1 and TRBJ2-2. The V gene's germline CDR1 is SQVTM and CDR2 ANQGSEA. The length of the CDR3 is 13 residues. This chain's CDR3 is CSVDPGKTGELFF.

The rearrangement links TRBV29-1 to TRBJ1-2; TCRdb gives TRBD1 as the D gene, but with no DNA this cannot be confirmed. CDR1 is SQVTM, CDR2 ANQGSEA, per germline. The CDR3 is 16 amino acids. Here the CDR3 reads CSVPGQGPEPAYGYTF.

This sequence joins TRBV7-8 and TRBJ2-7. Germline assignment: CDR1 SGHVS and CDR2 FQNEAQ. The CDR3 length is 12 residues. CDR3: CASSLTRSEQYF.

The CDR3 sequence is CASSPLSSYEQYF. The V gene is TRBV7-7, the J gene TRBJ2-7; the D call from TCRdb, TRBD1, cannot be confirmed without DNA. Germline lookup yields CDR1 SSHAT and CDR2 FNYEAQ (reference sequence). The CDR3 is 13 residues long.

The J gene is TRBJ1-1, the V gene TRBV4-1; TCRdb indicates TRBD1, and absent DNA this call remains unverified. The CDR3 has 13 amino acids. Germline V gene data show CDR1 as MGHRA and CDR2 as YSYEKL. The CDR3 here is CASSPGGWTEAFF.

The rearrangement links TRBV13 to TRBJ1-1; TCRdb indicates TRBD1, and absent DNA this call remains unverified. There are 14 residues in the CDR3. Germline V lookup: CDR1 PRHDT, CDR2 FYEKMQ (reference sequence). The CDR3 loop is CASSDSNANTEAFF. Combining the CDR3 with reference TRBV13 and TRBJ1-1 gives the whole variable domain AAGVIQSPRHLIKEKRETATLKCYPIPRHDTVYWYQQGPGQDPQFLISFYEKMQSDKGSIPDRFSAQQFSDYHSELNMSSLELGDSALYFCASSDSNANTEAFFGQGTRLTVV.

The J gene is TRBJ1-1, the V gene TRBV20-1. There are 13 residues in the CDR3. Looked up from germline, CDR1 is DFQATT and CDR2 is SNEGSKA (reference sequence). The CDR3 sequence: CSARPGYETEAFF.

The rearrangement links TRBV27 to TRBJ2-5; the D call from TCRdb, TRBD1, cannot be confirmed without DNA. CDR1 is MNHEY and CDR2 is SMNVEV in the germline V gene (reference sequence). The CDR3 extends over 13 amino acids. The CDR3 sequence is CASSLTVGETQYF.

This chain uses TRBV2 with TRBJ1-1. The CDR3 spans 12 residues. Germline V CDR1 and CDR2: SNHLY, FYNNEI. CDR3 sequence reads: CASKWGNTEAFF.

The V call is TRBV24-1, the J call TRBJ2-3; TCRdb picks TRBD2, but there is no DNA to check that call. CDR1 KGHDR and CDR2 SFDVKD come from the germline V gene. This CDR3 contains 16 residues. Here the CDR3 reads CATSAVAGLYEDTQYF.

The CDR3 loop reads CASSHWDRGRTDTQYF. The chain links TRBV7-8 to TRBJ2-3; TCRdb names TRBD1, which stays unverified in the absence of DNA. CDR1 is SGHVS and CDR2 is FQNEAQ in the germline V gene. The CDR3 has 16 amino acids. The full variable domain, in which reference TRBV7-8 and TRBJ2-3 provide the parts outside the CDR3, is GAGVSQSPRYKVAKRGQDVALRCDPISGHVSLFWYQQALGQGPEFLTYFQNEAQLDKSGLPSDRFFAERPEGSVSTLKIQRTQQEDSAVYLCASSHWDRGRTDTQYFGPGTRLTVL.

The chain has TRBV20-1 and TRBJ2-1. CDR1 is DFQATT and CDR2 is SNEGSKA in the germline V gene (reference sequence). CDR3 length: 15 amino acids. This chain's CDR3 is CSARERTAHYNEQFF.

The chain joins TRBV29-1 to TRBJ1-3. This CDR3 comprises 14 residues. CDR1 is SQVTM, CDR2 ANQGSEA, per germline. This chain's CDR3 is CSVEAGTSGNTIYF.

The CDR3 loop reads CASSPDSYEQYF. The chain is built from TRBV12-3 or TRBV12-4 and TRBJ2-7; with no DNA, the TCRdb D assignment of TRBD1 cannot be verified. The CDR3 totals 12 residues.

The CDR3 loop reads CSARDGGHDSYEQYF. This chain joins TRBV20-1 and TRBJ2-7; the TCRdb D gene call, TRBD1, has no DNA to confirm it. The CDR3 runs to 15 residues. Per germline, CDR1 DFQATT and CDR2 SNEGSKA (reference sequence).

The chain carries TRBV2 and TRBJ2-1; the D call from TCRdb, TRBD1, cannot be confirmed without DNA. Germline loops: CDR1 SNHLY, CDR2 FYNNEI. CDR3 length: 12 amino acids. The CDR3 spells CASRGAYNEQFF.

J is TRBJ2-7 and V is TRBV2. The germline V gene has CDR1 SNHLY and CDR2 FYNNEI. The CDR3 is made up of 13 amino acids. The CDR3 is CASSGTTDYEQYF. The complete variable domain, with remaining parts taken from reference TRBV2 and TRBJ2-7, reads EPEVTQTPSHQVTQMGQEVILRCVPISNHLYFYWYRQILGQKVEFLVSFYNNEISEKSEIFDDQFSVERPDGSNFTLKIRSTKLEDSAMYFCASSGTTDYEQYFGPGTRLTVT.

The chain couples TRBV7-6 to TRBJ2-7; there is no DNA to check the TCRdb D call of TRBD1. This CDR3 comprises 15 residues. Germline V gives CDR1 SGHVS, CDR2 FNYEAQ. The CDR3 loop is CASSLTRDRYYEQYF.

This sequence joins TRBV28 and TRBJ1-1; TCRdb picks TRBD1, but there is no DNA to check that call. The germline V gene has CDR1 MDHEN and CDR2 SYDVKM. The CDR3 contains 13 residues. The CDR3 loop is CASSFGQGAEAFF.

The CDR3 loop is CASSQDLDRYGYTF. The chain uses TRBV4-3 and TRBJ1-2. Germline V gene data show CDR1 as LGHNA and CDR2 as YSLEER. The CDR3 consists of 14 residues.

The chain carries TRBV5-5 and TRBJ1-1; the TCRdb call, TRBD1, lacks DNA for checking. In germline, CDR1 is SGHKS, CDR2 YYEKEE (reference sequence). This CDR3 is 11 amino acids long. This CDR3 is CASSLPPGAIF.

The CDR3 protein is CASSPLTSGGRGYEQYF. The V gene is TRBV11-3, the J gene TRBJ2-7; TCRdb's D gene call, TRBD2, goes unchecked for lack of DNA. Germline loops: CDR1 SGHNT, CDR2 YENEEA. The CDR3 totals 17 residues. Complete variable domain (other parts from reference TRBV11-3 and TRBJ2-7): EAGVVQSPRYKIIEKKQPVAFWCNPISGHNTLYWYLQNLGQGPELLIRYENEEAVDDSQLPKDRFSAERLKGVDSTLKIQPAELGDSAVYLCASSPLTSGGRGYEQYFGPGTRLTVT.

This chain's CDR3 is CASRPALYEKLFF. This chain uses TRBV6-6 with TRBJ1-4. CDR3 length: 13 amino acids. Per the germline V gene, CDR1 is MNHNY and CDR2 is SVGAGI (reference sequence).

The rearrangement uses TRBV29-1 and TRBJ2-2; there is no DNA to check the TCRdb D call of TRBD2. Germline V gives CDR1 SQVTM, CDR2 ANQGSEA. The length of the CDR3 is 12 residues. CDR3 protein: CTRGPQTGELFF.

The chain combines TRBV4-2 with TRBJ1-5. The CDR3 consists of 15 residues. CDR1 and CDR2 (germline): LGHNA, YNFKEQ. CDR3 sequence reads: CASSQVANSNQPQHF.

This rearrangement joins TRBV12-3 or TRBV12-4 to TRBJ1-2. The CDR3 runs 16 residues. This CDR3 is CASSFREETANYGYTF.

The chain has TRBV5-4 and TRBJ2-2. Germline lookup yields CDR1 SGHNT and CDR2 YYREEE (reference sequence). The CDR3 has 14 amino acids. The chain's CDR3 is CASSLDRNTGELFF.

The genes are TRBV28 and TRBJ1-2; TCRdb names TRBD1, which stays unverified in the absence of DNA. CDR1 is MDHEN and CDR2 is SYDVKM in the germline V gene. The CDR3 totals 16 residues. This CDR3 reads CASSMRTGQANYGYTF.

The rearrangement links TRBV7-9 to TRBJ2-3; no DNA is available, so the TRBD1 call from TCRdb remains unchecked. The CDR3 covers 13 residues. The V gene's germline CDR1 is SEHNR and CDR2 FQNEAQ (reference sequence). The chain's CDR3 is CASSSGHSDTQYF. Variable domain in full (rest from reference TRBV7-9 and TRBJ2-3): DTGVSQNPRHKITKRGQNVTFRCDPISEHNRLYWYRQTLGQGPEFLTYFQNEAQLEKSRLLSDRFSAERPKGSFSTLEIQRTEQGDSAMYLCASSSGHSDTQYFGPGTRLTVL.

The chain employs TRBV29-1 and TRBJ2-7; TCRdb gives TRBD1 as the D gene, but with no DNA this cannot be confirmed. The CDR3 totals 13 residues. The germline CDR1 and CDR2 sequences are SQVTM and ANQGSEA. The CDR3 protein is CSVPWAGGSEQYF.

The V and J genes are TRBV5-1 and TRBJ2-7; TCRdb picks TRBD1, but there is no DNA to check that call. Germline lookup yields CDR1 SGHRS and CDR2 YFSETQ. The CDR3 totals 15 residues. CDR3 in amino acids: CASSLADRGRYEQYF.